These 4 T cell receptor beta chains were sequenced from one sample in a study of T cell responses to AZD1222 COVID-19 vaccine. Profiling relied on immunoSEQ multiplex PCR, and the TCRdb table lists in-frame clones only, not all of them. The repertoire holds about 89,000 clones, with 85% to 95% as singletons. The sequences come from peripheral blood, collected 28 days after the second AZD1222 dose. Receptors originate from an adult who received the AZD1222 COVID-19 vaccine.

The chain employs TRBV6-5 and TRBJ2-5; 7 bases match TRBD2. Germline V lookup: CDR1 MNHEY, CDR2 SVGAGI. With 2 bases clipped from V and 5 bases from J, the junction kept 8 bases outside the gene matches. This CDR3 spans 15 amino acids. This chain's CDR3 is CASSYRAAGIETQYF. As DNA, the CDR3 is TGTGCCAGCAGTTACAGGGCAGCGGGAATCGAGACCCAGTACTTC.

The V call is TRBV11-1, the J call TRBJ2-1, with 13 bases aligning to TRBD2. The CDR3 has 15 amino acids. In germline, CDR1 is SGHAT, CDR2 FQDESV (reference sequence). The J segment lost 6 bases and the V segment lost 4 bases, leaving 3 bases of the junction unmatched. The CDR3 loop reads CASSWTSGSINEQFF. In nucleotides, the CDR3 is TGTGCCAGCAGCTGGACTAGCGGGAGCATCAATGAGCAGTTCTTC. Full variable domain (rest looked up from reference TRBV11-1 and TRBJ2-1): EAEVAQSPRYKITEKSQAVAFWCDPISGHATLYWYRQILGQGPELLVQFQDESVVDDSQLPKDRFSAERLKGVDSTLKIQPAELGDSAMYLCASSWTSGSINEQFFGPGTRLTVL.

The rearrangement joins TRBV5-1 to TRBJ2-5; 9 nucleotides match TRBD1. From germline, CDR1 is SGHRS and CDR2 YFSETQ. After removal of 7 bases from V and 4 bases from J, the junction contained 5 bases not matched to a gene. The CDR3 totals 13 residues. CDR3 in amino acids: CASEDRGGETQYF. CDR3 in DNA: TGCGCCAGCGAAGACAGGGGGGGAGAGACCCAGTACTTC.

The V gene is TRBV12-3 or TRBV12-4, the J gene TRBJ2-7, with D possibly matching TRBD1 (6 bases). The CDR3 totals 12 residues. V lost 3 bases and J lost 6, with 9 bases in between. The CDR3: CASSLWGREQYF. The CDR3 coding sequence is TGTGCCAGCAGTTTGTGGGGGCGCGAGCAGTACTTC.